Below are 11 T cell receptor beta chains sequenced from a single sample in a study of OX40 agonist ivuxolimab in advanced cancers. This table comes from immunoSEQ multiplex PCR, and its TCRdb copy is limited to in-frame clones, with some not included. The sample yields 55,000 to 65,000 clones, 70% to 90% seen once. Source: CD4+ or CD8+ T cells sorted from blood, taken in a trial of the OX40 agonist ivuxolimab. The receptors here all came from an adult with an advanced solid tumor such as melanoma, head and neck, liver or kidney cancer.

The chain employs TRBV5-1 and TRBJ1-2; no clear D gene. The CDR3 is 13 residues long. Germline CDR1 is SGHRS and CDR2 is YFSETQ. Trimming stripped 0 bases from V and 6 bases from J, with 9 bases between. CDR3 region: CASSLARPDGYTF. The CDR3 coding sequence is TGCGCCAGCAGCTTGGCAAGACCGGATGGCTACACCTTC.

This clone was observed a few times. The CDR3 here is CASSLDSPSGNTIYF. CDR3 nucleotide sequence: TGCGCCAGCAGCCTGGACTCCCCCTCTGGAAACACCATATATTTT. The gene calls are TRBV5-1 and TRBJ1-3; unclear D gene. This CDR3 spans 15 amino acids. In germline, CDR1 is SGHRS, CDR2 YFSETQ. The V end was cut by 4 bases, the J end by 0 bases, with 11 bases between. The entire variable domain, with the rest obtained from reference TRBV5-1 and TRBJ1-3, is as follows: KAGVTQTPRYLIKTRGQQVTLSCSPISGHRSVSWYQQTPGQGLQFLFEYFSETQRNKGNFPGRFSGRQFSNSRSEMNVSTLELGDSALYLCASSLDSPSGNTIYFGEGSWLTVV.

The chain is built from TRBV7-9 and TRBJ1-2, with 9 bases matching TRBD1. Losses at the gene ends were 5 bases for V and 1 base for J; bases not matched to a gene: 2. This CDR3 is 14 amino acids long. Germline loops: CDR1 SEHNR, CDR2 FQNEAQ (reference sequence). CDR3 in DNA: TGTGCCAGCAGCCCGGACAGGGGTAACTATGGCTACACCTTC. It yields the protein CASSPDRGNYGYTF.

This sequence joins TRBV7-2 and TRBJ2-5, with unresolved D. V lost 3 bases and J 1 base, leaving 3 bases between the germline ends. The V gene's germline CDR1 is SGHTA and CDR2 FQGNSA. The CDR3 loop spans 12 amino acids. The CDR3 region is CASSFFQETQYF. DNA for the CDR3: TGTGCCAGCAGCTTTTTCCAAGAGACCCAGTACTTC.

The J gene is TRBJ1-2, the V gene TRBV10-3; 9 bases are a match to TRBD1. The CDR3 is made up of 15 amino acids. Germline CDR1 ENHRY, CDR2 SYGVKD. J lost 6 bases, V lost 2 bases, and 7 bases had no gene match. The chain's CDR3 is CAISERRTGDDGYTF. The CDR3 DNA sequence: TGTGCCATCAGTGAGAGGAGGACAGGGGATGATGGCTACACCTTC.

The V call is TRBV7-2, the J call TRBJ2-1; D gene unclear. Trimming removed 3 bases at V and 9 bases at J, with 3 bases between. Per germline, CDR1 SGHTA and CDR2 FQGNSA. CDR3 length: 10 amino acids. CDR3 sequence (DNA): TGTGCCAGCAGCTTGGGTGAGCAGTTCTTC. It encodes CASSLGEQFF.

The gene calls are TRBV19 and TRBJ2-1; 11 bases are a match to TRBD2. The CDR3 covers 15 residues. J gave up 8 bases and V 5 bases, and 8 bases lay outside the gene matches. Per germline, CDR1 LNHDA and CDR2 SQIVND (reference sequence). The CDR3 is CASSRVAGGDYEQFF. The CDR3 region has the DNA TGTGCCAGTAGTCGGGTAGCGGGGGGGGACTATGAGCAGTTCTTC.

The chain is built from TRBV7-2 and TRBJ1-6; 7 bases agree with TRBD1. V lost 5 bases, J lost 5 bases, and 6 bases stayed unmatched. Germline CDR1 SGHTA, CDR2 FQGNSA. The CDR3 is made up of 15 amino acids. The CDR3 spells CASSRGQADNSPLHF. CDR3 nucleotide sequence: TGTGCCAGCAGCCGAGGACAGGCAGATAATTCACCCCTCCACTTT. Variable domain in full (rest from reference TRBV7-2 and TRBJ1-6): GAGVSQSPSNKVTEKGKDVELRCDPISGHTALYWYRQSLGQGLEFLIYFQGNSAPDKSGLPSDRFSAERTGGSVSTLTIQRTQQEDSAVYLCASSRGQADNSPLHFGNGTRLTVT.

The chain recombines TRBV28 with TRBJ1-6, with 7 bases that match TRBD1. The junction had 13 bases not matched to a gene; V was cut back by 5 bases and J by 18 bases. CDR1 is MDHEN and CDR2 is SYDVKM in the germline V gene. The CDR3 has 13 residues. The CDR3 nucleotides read TGTGCCAGCAGTCTAAACCGGGGACAGACCTCCCACTTT. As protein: CASSLNRGQTSHF.

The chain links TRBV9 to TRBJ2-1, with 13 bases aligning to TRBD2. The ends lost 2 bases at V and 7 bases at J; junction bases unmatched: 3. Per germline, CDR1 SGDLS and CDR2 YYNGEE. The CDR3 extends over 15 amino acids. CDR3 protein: CASSVRLAGGNEQFF. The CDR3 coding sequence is TGTGCCAGCAGCGTCAGACTAGCGGGGGGAAATGAGCAGTTCTTC.

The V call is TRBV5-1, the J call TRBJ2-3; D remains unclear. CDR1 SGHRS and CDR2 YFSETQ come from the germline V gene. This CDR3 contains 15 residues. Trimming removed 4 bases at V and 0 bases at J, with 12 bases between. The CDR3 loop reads CASSPLSLSTDTQYF. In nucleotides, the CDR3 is TGCGCCAGCAGCCCCCTCAGCCTAAGCACAGATACGCAGTATTTT.